The next 26 T cell receptor beta chains were all read from a single sample in a study of CD8+ T cells in alopecia areata. Once RNA had been extracted, it was reverse transcribed into cDNA to act as the sequencing template. Profiled with immunoSEQ multiplex PCR; TCRdb holds only in-frame clones, not every one. The data hold 90,000 to 120,000 clones, with about 60% observed a single time. The sample comprised NKG2D-low CD8+ T cells sorted from blood. Receptors originate from a human donor with alopecia areata.

This clone was counted only a few times. This specimen includes other DNA sequences encoding the same CDR3. The rearrangement uses TRBV6-5 and TRBJ1-1, with TRBD1 as a possible D gene (6 bases). V gave up 2 bases and J gave up 0 bases, with 7 bases separating them. Germline-derived CDR1 and CDR2 are MNHEY and SVGAGI. The CDR3 runs 14 residues. The CDR3 DNA is TGTGCCAGCAGTTACGGGGGCATGAACACTGAAGCTTTCTTT. Translated, it gives CASSYGGMNTEAFF.

This clone was counted once. This sequence joins TRBV27 and TRBJ2-2; 7 bases are shared with TRBD1. This CDR3 comprises 15 residues. V lost 2 bases and J lost 4; bases outside the gene matches: 4. CDR1 and CDR2 (germline): MNHEY, SMNVEV (reference sequence). The CDR3 spells CASSLRDSLTGELFF. DNA of the CDR3: TGTGCCAGCAGTTTACGGGACAGTCTCACCGGGGAGCTGTTTTTT.

This clone was recorded a few times. The chain combines TRBV7-9 with TRBJ2-1; D unresolved. V lost 3 bases, J lost 10 bases, and 4 bases lay in between. Germline CDR1 is SEHNR and CDR2 is FQNEAQ (reference sequence). The CDR3 totals 10 residues. CDR3 protein: CASSFREQFF. The CDR3 DNA follows: TGTGCCAGCAGCTTTAGAGAGCAGTTCTTC.

The V and J genes are TRBV6-1 and TRBJ2-7, with 7 bases that match TRBD1. The CDR3 contains 14 residues. Trimming at V came to 6 bases and at J to 2 bases, leaving 7 bases not matched to a gene. Germline loops: CDR1 MNHNS, CDR2 SASEGT. The CDR3 nucleotides are TGTGCCAGCAGCACCGGGACAGAGACCTACGAGCAGTACTTC. Translation gives CASSTGTETYEQYF.

This clone was counted a few times. This chain uses TRBV6-1 with TRBJ2-1; 11 bases are a match to TRBD1. The trim removed 5 bases at V and 4 bases at J, leaving 4 bases unmatched. The CDR3 runs 15 residues. Germline V gene data show CDR1 as MNHNS and CDR2 as SASEGT. CDR3: CASSPGTGGYNEQFF. As DNA, the CDR3 is TGTGCCAGCAGTCCCGGGACAGGGGGTTACAATGAGCAGTTCTTC.

V is TRBV5-1 and J is TRBJ1-2, with a weak D call TRBD1 (6 bases). CDR3 length: 15 residues. The V end was cut by 4 bases, the J end by 7 bases, with 20 bases between. Germline values: CDR1 SGHRS, CDR2 YFSETQ. This chain's CDR3 is CASSGERGQLTGYTF. The CDR3, as DNA: TGCGCCAGCAGCGGCGAAAGAGGACAGCTAACTGGCTACACCTTC.

This chain connects TRBV4-1 to TRBJ2-7; D may be TRBD1 (6 bases). Germline loops: CDR1 MGHRA, CDR2 YSYEKL. Trimming pared 3 bases from V and 3 bases from J, leaving 9 bases between. The CDR3 contains 13 residues. In DNA form, the CDR3 reads TGCGCCAGCAGCCATGGGGGCGGCTACGAGCAGTACTTC. Protein product: CASSHGGGYEQYF.

The V gene is TRBV2, the J gene TRBJ2-3; 10 nucleotides match TRBD2. The germline V gene encodes CDR1 SNHLY and CDR2 FYNNEI. Trimming took 7 bases from V and 4 from J; bases not matched to a gene: 8. This CDR3 comprises 15 residues. CDR3 sequence (DNA): TGTGCCAGCATTGGACGCGGGACTAGCGCAGATACGCAGTATTTT. It specifies CASIGRGTSADTQYF.

This chain uses TRBV4-1 with TRBJ1-2; 8 bases fit TRBD1. V shed 6 bases and J 2 bases; nucleotides not matched to a gene: 5. Per the germline V gene, CDR1 is MGHRA and CDR2 is YSYEKL. The CDR3 is 14 amino acids. The CDR3 here is CASRPDRANYGYTF. CDR3 nucleotide sequence: TGCGCCAGCAGACCGGACAGGGCGAACTATGGCTACACCTTC.

This clone has just a few counts. This chain joins TRBV5-6 and TRBJ2-7, with D possibly matching TRBD2 (7 bases). The V gene lost 0 bases and the J gene lost 2 bases, with 9 bases spanning the gap. This CDR3 contains 14 residues. The V gene's germline CDR1 is SGHDT and CDR2 YYEEEE. The CDR3 loop is CASSLGGGPYEQYF. The CDR3 region has the DNA TGTGCCAGCAGCTTGGGCGGGGGCCCCTACGAGCAGTACTTC.

This chain joins TRBV29-1 and TRBJ2-7; D is unresolved. Germline V lookup: CDR1 SQVTM, CDR2 ANQGSEA. The CDR3 totals 10 residues. The germline V and J ends were trimmed by 4 bases and 6 bases, with 7 bases remaining between them. This CDR3 reads CSVAGGEQYF. Here the CDR3 DNA reads TGCAGCGTTGCGGGTGGCGAGCAGTACTTC.

This clone has just a few counts. The V gene is TRBV29-1, the J gene TRBJ2-7; 9 positions match TRBD1. J gave up 5 bases and V 4 bases, and 3 bases lay outside the gene matches. CDR3 length: 12 amino acids. Germline V gives CDR1 SQVTM, CDR2 ANQGSEA. The CDR3 DNA is TGCAGCGTTGGGGGACAGGGAAACGAGCAGTACTTC. This codes for CSVGGQGNEQYF.

This clone was counted only a few times. This chain uses TRBV13 with TRBJ2-2, with TRBD2 as a possible D gene (5 bases). Trimming cost V 4 bases and J 3 bases, with 6 bases left between them. Germline V lookup: CDR1 PRHDT, CDR2 FYEKMQ (reference sequence). The CDR3 contains 13 residues. CDR3 bases: TGTGCCAGCAGCTCACTAGACACCGGGGAGCTGTTTTTT. It encodes CASSSLDTGELFF.

The V call is TRBV15, the J call TRBJ2-4, with 7 bases aligning to TRBD1. Germline V lookup: CDR1 LNHNV, CDR2 YYDKDF (reference sequence). J lost 1 base, V lost 3 bases, and 6 bases had no gene match. This CDR3 is built from 16 residues. CDR3 DNA: TGTGCCACCAGCAGTTATTGGGACAGCGCCAAAAACATTCAGTACTTC. The encoded protein is CATSSYWDSAKNIQYF.

The gene calls are TRBV27 and TRBJ2-1; weak D call: TRBD2 (5 bases). CDR1 is MNHEY and CDR2 is SMNVEV in the germline V gene (reference sequence). The V gene lost 2 bases and the J gene lost 0 bases, with 17 bases spanning the gap. The CDR3 is made up of 18 amino acids. CDR3 DNA sequence: TGTGCCAGCAGTTTACTTCTCTGGGGAGCGGACTCCTACAATGAGCAGTTCTTC. It codes for CASSLLLWGADSYNEQFF.

In its sample, this clone was seen many times. The V call is TRBV6-1, the J call TRBJ2-6; unclear D gene. There are 13 residues in the CDR3. CDR1 MNHNS and CDR2 SASEGT come from the germline V gene. V lost 6 bases, J lost 2 bases, and 5 bases lay in between. The chain's CDR3 is CASRPPGANVLTF. The CDR3 bases are TGTGCCAGCAGACCCCCTGGGGCCAACGTCCTGACTTTC.

This chain joins TRBV13 and TRBJ2-7; 11 nucleotides agree with TRBD2. With V trimmed by 4 bases and J by 4 bases, 6 bases remained unmatched. This CDR3 contains 15 residues. Per germline, CDR1 PRHDT and CDR2 FYEKMQ (reference sequence). The CDR3 protein is CASSSSGRPGYEQYF. The CDR3 coding sequence is TGTGCCAGCAGCTCTAGCGGGAGGCCAGGATACGAGCAGTACTTC. The full variable domain, in which reference TRBV13 and TRBJ2-7 provide the parts outside the CDR3, is AAGVIQSPRHLIKEKRETATLKCYPIPRHDTVYWYQQGPGQDPQFLISFYEKMQSDKGSIPDRFSAQQFSDYHSELNMSSLELGDSALYFCASSSSGRPGYEQYFGPGTRLTVT.

The chain links TRBV27 to TRBJ2-7; D remains ambiguous. V lost 5 bases to trimming and J lost 8 bases, with 13 bases between them. Germline V lookup: CDR1 MNHEY, CDR2 SMNVEV (reference sequence). The CDR3 is 12 amino acids. CDR3 sequence reads: CASSPSPLQQYF. CDR3 bases: TGTGCCAGCAGTCCCAGTCCTCTTCAGCAGTACTTC.

The chain links TRBV4-1 to TRBJ2-1; 7 bases match TRBD2. Germline V gene data show CDR1 as MGHRA and CDR2 as YSYEKL. This CDR3 is 15 amino acids long. The junction had 4 bases not matched to a gene; V was cut back by 5 bases and J by 0 bases. The CDR3 loop is CASSLGTNSYNEQFF. The CDR3 DNA reads TGCGCCAGCAGCTTGGGGACTAACTCCTACAATGAGCAGTTCTTC.

This clone was observed a handful of times. The rearrangement links TRBV2 to TRBJ1-5; D remains ambiguous. Germline loops: CDR1 SNHLY, CDR2 FYNNEI. V was pared by 7 bases and J by 2 bases, with 9 bases between. This CDR3 is built from 13 residues. CDR3 nucleotides: TGTGCCAGCATGACGGAGGGCAATCAGCCCCAGCATTTT. Its protein is CASMTEGNQPQHF.

The rearrangement links TRBV5-1 to TRBJ2-1, with D tentatively TRBD1 (6 bases). CDR1 SGHRS and CDR2 YFSETQ come from the germline V gene. This CDR3 region has 13 residues. V dropped 4 bases and J dropped 10 bases, with 15 bases sitting between them. CDR3 sequence: CASSLGAGREQFF. The CDR3 coding sequence is TGCGCCAGCAGCCTGGGGGCGGGTAGAGAGCAGTTCTTC.

The gene calls are TRBV10-3 and TRBJ1-1, with TRBD1 as a possible D gene (5 bases). Trimming pared 3 bases from V and 4 bases from J, leaving 9 bases between. Germline V gives CDR1 ENHRY, CDR2 SYGVKD. The CDR3 contains 13 residues. The CDR3 bases are TGTGCCATCAGTGAACCTAGGGGCACTGAAGCTTTCTTT. This gives the protein CAISEPRGTEAFF.

This sequence joins TRBV5-1 and TRBJ2-1; D possibly uses TRBD1 or TRBD2 (5 bases each). Germline V lookup: CDR1 SGHRS, CDR2 YFSETQ. V was trimmed by 4 bases and J by 9 bases, leaving 20 bases between them. CDR3 length equals 15 residues. The CDR3 sequence is CASSHQGPGTGEQFF. The CDR3 DNA reads TGCGCCAGCAGCCATCAGGGACCGGGTACGGGTGAGCAGTTCTTC.

CDR3 sequence (DNA): TGTGCCAGCAGCCCGGGAGCACCGGGAAATACGCAGTATTTT. It yields the protein CASSPGAPGNTQYF. V is TRBV5-6 and J is TRBJ2-3, with a possible D match to TRBD2 (6 bases). Germline assignment: CDR1 SGHDT and CDR2 YYEEEE. With 4 bases removed from V and 7 bases from J, the gap between germline ends came to 16 bases. This CDR3 has 14 amino acids.

The chain carries TRBV27 and TRBJ2-7; 9 bases map to TRBD2. The CDR3 spans 13 residues. Germline lookup yields CDR1 MNHEY and CDR2 SMNVEV (reference sequence). V shed 4 bases and J 4 bases; nucleotides not matched to a gene: 2. The CDR3 loop is CASSYAGGYEQYF. DNA of the CDR3: TGTGCCAGCAGTTATGCGGGAGGGTACGAGCAGTACTTC.

The CDR3: CASSPTRATDTQYF. In DNA form, the CDR3 reads TGTGCCAGCAGCCCCACCCGGGCCACAGATACGCAGTATTTT. V gene TRBV28 combines with J gene TRBJ2-3; D gene ambiguous. CDR1 and CDR2 from the germline V gene are MDHEN and SYDVKM. The CDR3 contains 14 residues. Trimming took 6 bases from V and 2 from J, leaving 12 bases between them.